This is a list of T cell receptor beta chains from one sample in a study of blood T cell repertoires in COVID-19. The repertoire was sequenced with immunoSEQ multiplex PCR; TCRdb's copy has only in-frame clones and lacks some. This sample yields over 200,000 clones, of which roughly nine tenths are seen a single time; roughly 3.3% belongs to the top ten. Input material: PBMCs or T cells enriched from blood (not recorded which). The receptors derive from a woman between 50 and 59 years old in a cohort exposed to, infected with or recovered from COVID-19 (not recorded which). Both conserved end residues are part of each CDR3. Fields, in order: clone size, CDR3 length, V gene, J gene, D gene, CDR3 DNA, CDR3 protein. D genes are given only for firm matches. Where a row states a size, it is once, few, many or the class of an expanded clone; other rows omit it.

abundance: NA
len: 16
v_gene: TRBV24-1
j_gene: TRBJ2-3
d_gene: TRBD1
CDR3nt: TGTGCCACCAGTGATCCCGGGACAGGGGCTTCAGATACGCAGTATTTT
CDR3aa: CATSDPGTGASDTQYF

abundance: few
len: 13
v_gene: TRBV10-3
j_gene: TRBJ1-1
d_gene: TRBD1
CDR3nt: TGTGCCATCAGTATGACAGGGAGCACTGAAGCTTTCTTT
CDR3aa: CAISMTGSTEAFF

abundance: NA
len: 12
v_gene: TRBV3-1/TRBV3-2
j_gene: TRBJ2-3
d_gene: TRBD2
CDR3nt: TGTGCCAGCAGAGTGGGCGGGGGGCCCCAGTATTTT
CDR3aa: CASRVGGGPQYF

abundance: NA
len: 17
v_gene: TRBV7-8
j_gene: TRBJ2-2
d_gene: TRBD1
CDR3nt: TGTGCCAGCAGCTTATTAATTGGACAGGGGGGCACCGGGGAGCTGTTTTTT
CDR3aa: CASSLLIGQGGTGELFF

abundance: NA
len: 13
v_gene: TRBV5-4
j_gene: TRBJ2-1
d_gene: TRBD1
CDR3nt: TGTGCCGCTCGACAGGGGGCCTACAATGAGCAGTTCTTC
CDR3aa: CAARQGAYNEQFF

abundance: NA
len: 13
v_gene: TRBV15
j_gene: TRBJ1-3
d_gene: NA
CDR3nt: TGTGCCACCAGCAGAGATAGTGGAAACACCATATATTTT
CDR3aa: CATSRDSGNTIYF

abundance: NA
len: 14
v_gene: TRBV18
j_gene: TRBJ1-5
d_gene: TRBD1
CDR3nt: TGTGCCAGCTCAGACAGGGTAGGGGAAGAGCCCCAGCATTTT
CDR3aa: CASSDRVGEEPQHF

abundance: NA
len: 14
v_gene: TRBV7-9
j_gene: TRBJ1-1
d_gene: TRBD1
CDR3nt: TGTGCCAGCAGTCATCAGGGGGAGAACACTGAAGCTTTCTTT
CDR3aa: CASSHQGENTEAFF

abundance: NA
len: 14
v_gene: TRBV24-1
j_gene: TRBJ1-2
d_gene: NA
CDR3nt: TGTGCCACCATCCGGGGGTGGTCCTTTTGTGGCTACACCTTC
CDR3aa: CATIRGWSFCGYTF

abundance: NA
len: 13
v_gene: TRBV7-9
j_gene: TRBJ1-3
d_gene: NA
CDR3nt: TGTGCCAGCAGCTCAAACTCTGGAAACACCATATATTTT
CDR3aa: CASSSNSGNTIYF

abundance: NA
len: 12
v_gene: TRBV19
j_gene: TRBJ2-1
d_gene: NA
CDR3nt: TGTGCCTCCGCGCCGTCTAGGAATGAGCAGTTCTTC
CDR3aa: CASAPSRNEQFF

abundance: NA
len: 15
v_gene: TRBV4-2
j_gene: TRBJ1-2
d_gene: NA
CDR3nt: TGTGCCAGCAGCCAAGCTACGACAGCCCCCCGGGGCTACACCTTC
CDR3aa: CASSQATTAPRGYTF

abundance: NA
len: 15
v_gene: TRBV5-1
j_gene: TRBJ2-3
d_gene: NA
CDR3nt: TGCGCCAGCAGCCCACAGGGTTTAGGGGGAGATACGCAGTATTTT
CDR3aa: CASSPQGLGGDTQYF

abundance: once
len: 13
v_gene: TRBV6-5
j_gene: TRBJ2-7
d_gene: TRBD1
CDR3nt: TGTGCCAGCAGAAACCCAGGGGGCGGTGAGCAGTACTTC
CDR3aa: CASRNPGGGEQYF

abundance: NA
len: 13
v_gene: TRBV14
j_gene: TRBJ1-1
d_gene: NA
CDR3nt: TGTGCCAGCAGCCAAGAGCGAGGGGGTAGGTCTTTCTTT
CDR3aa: CASSQERGGRSFF

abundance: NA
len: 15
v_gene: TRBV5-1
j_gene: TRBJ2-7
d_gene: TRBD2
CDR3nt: TGCGCCAGCAGCTCGTGGACTAGCGGGGGCTACGAGCAGTACTTC
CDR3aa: CASSSWTSGGYEQYF

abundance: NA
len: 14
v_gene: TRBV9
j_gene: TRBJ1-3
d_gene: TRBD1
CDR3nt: TGTGCCAGCAGCCAATTGACAGGGTCAAACACCATATATTTT
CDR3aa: CASSQLTGSNTIYF

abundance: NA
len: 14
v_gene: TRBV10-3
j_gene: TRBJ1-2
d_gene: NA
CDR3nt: TGTGCCATCAGTGTTGGAGGCTTCTCAGATGGCTACACCTTC
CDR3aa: CAISVGGFSDGYTF

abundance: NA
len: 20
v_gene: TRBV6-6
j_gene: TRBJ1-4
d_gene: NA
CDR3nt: TGTGCCAGCAGTCAACCCACGAGCGGGAACCTTCGTTGGGTTAGTGAAAAACTGTTTTTT
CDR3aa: CASSQPTSGNLRWVSEKLFF

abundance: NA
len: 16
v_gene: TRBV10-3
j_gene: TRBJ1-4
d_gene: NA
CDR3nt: TGTGCCACCTGCCCCAGGGAGGGGGAAACTAATGAAAAACTGTTTTTT
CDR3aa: CATCPREGETNEKLFF

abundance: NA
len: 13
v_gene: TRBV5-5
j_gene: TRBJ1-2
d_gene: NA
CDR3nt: TGTGCCAGCAGCTTGGGAGGAGGCTATGGCTACACCTTC
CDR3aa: CASSLGGGYGYTF

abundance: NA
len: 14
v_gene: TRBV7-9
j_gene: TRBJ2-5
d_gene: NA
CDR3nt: TGTGCCAGCAGCTTAACAGGGACGGGGGAGACCCAGTACTTC
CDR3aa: CASSLTGTGETQYF

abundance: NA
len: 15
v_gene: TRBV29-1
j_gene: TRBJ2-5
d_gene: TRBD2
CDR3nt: TGCAGCGTTGGGCTTGCGGGGGGGATCCAAGAGACCCAGTACTTC
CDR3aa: CSVGLAGGIQETQYF

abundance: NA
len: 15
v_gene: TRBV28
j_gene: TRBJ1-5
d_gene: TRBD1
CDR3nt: TGTGCCAGCAGTTCGGGACAGGGGAACAATCAGCCCCAGCATTTT
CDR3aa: CASSSGQGNNQPQHF

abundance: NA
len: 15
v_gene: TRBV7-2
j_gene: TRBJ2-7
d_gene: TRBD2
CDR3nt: TGTGCCAGCAGCTTAGCGGGGAGGGAAACCTACGAGCAGTACTTC
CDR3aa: CASSLAGRETYEQYF

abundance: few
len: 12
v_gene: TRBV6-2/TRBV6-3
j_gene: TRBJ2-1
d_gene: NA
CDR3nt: TGTGCCAGCAGTCCCCAGTACAATGAGCAGTTCTTC
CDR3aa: CASSPQYNEQFF

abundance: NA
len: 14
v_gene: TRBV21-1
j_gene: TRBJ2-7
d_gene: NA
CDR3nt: TGTGCCAGCAGCGCACAGGGGGCGGACGACGAGCAGTACTTC
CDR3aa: CASSAQGADDEQYF

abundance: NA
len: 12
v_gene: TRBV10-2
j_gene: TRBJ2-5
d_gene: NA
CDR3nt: TGCGCCAGCAGTGAGTCAACTGAGACCCAGTACTTC
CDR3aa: CASSESTETQYF

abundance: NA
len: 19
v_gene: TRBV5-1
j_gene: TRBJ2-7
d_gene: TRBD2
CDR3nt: TGCGCCAGCGCACTATTTCCGCGGCTAGCGGGGGGAAGCTCCTACGAGCAGTACTTC
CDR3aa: CASALFPRLAGGSSYEQYF

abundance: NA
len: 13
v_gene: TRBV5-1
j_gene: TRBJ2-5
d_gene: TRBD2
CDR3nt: TGCGCCAGCAGCCCAGGACTAGCGGAGACCCAGTACTTC
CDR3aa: CASSPGLAETQYF

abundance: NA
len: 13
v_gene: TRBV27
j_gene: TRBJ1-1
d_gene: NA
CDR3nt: TGTGCCAGCAGTTTTACAAGAGGGACTGAAGCTTTCTTT
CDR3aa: CASSFTRGTEAFF

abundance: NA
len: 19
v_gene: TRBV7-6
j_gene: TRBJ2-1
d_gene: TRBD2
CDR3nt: TGTGCCAGCAGCTTAGCGACTGTAGCGGGGGAGAACTCCTACAATGAGCAGTTCTTC
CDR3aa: CASSLATVAGENSYNEQFF

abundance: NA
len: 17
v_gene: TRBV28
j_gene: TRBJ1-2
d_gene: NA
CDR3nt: TGTGCCAGCAATAAAGGAGGGATAATCGGTTCTAACTATGGCTACACCTTC
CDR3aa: CASNKGGIIGSNYGYTF

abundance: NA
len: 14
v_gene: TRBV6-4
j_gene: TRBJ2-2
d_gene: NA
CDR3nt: TGTGCCAGCAGCCCCCTTTTCTTCACCGGGGAGCTGTTTTTT
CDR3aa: CASSPLFFTGELFF

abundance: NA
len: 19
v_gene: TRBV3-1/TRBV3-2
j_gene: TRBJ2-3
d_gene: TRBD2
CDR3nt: TGTGCCAGCAGCCAAAAGCCCGGGACTAGCGGGGGCGGGACAGATACGCAGTATTTT
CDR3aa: CASSQKPGTSGGGTDTQYF

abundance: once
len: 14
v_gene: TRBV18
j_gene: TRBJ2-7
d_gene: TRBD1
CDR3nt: TGTGCCAGCTCTCCTCAGGGACAGACCTACGAGCAGTACTTC
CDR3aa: CASSPQGQTYEQYF

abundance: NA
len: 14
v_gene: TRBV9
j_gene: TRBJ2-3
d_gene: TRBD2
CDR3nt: TGTGCCAGCGGTGGCGGGGGAACCACAGATACGCAGTATTTT
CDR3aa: CASGGGGTTDTQYF